The 9 T cell receptor beta chains below come from one sample, sequenced in a study of immune characterization of retroperitoneal liposarcoma. MiXCR, run by TCRdb on the PCR reads, gives a single entry per CDR3 protein. The sample includes approximately 9,000 distinct CDR3 sequences, around 30% of them seen just once. Source material: tumor tissue. These TCRs come from a male donor with retroperitoneal liposarcoma.

This clonotype came up a few times. This chain uses TRBV6-1 with TRBJ2-5; 7 bases line up with TRBD1. Trimming removed 4 bases from V and 5 bases from J; junction bases left unmatched: 10. CDR1 MNHNS and CDR2 SASEGT come from the germline V gene. The CDR3 extends over 15 amino acids. DNA for the CDR3: TGTGCCAGCAGTGGATACAGGGGAATGCAGGAGACCCAGTACTTC. Amino acids: CASSGYRGMQETQYF.

This clonotype has only a few counts. This sequence joins TRBV5-1 and TRBJ2-1, with D maybe TRBD1 (6 bases). Trimming took off 0 bases at V and 10 bases at J, with 14 bases between the two ends. The CDR3 is 14 residues long. The germline V gene encodes CDR1 SGHRS and CDR2 YFSETQ. In DNA, the CDR3 is TGCGCCAGCAGCTTGGCTGACACAGGGCTCGAGCAGTTCTTC. Translated: CASSLADTGLEQFF.

This clonotype is termed medium-sized. The chain joins TRBV6-1 to TRBJ2-1; D is unresolved. The J call may be in error: the DNA end matches TRBJ2-7 better. There are 13 residues in the CDR3. CDR1 and CDR2 (germline): MNHNS, SASEGT. The CDR3 here is CASSYTWNNEQYF. The CDR3, as DNA: TGTGCCAGCAGTTATACGTGGAACAATGAGCAGTACTTC.

The rearrangement uses TRBV6-5 and TRBJ1-2; D remains unclear. The CDR3 is made up of 16 amino acids. Trimming removed 6 bases from V and 8 bases from J, with 25 bases in between. In germline, CDR1 is MNHEY, CDR2 SVGAGI. DNA for the CDR3: TGTGCCAGCAGGGGCGATGCCGCTATCAACCTGTTCGGCTACACCTTC. It codes for CASRGDAAINLFGYTF.

This clonotype showed up just once. The chain uses TRBV12-3 or TRBV12-4 and TRBJ2-1; D is possibly TRBD2 (5 bases). The J call is doubtful: the DNA matches TRBJ2-5 better. This CDR3 spans 13 amino acids. CDR3 sequence (DNA): TGTGCCAGCAGTTTGGAGGACCAAGAGACCCAGTACTTC. As protein: CASSLEDQETQYF.

By its share, this clonotype is medium-sized. The CDR3 region is CASSYSAQETQFF. CDR3 nucleotides: TGTGCCAGCAGTTACTCGGCCCAAGAGACCCAGTTCTTC. This chain connects TRBV6-6 to TRBJ2-1; D ambiguous. V was clipped by 0 bases and J by 13 bases, with 13 bases between them. This CDR3 region has 13 residues. Germline V gives CDR1 MNHNY, CDR2 SVGAGI (reference sequence).

The rearrangement links TRBV7-6 to TRBJ2-3; TRBD2 is a possible D gene (6 bases). From germline, CDR1 is SGHVS and CDR2 FNYEAQ. V was shortened by 5 bases and J by 10 bases, with 31 bases between the two germline ends. CDR3 length: 18 residues. The CDR3 DNA sequence: TGTGCCAGCAGCCTCCTCAGCTTAGGGTCCCTGGGCGGGGTTTCGCAGTATTTT. This encodes CASSLLSLGSLGGVSQYF. The complete variable domain, with remaining parts taken from reference TRBV7-6 and TRBJ2-3, reads GAGVSQSPRYKVTKRGQDVALRCDPISGHVSLYWYRQALGQGPEFLTYFNYEAQQDKSGLPNDRFSAERPEGSISTLTIQRTEQRDSAMYRCASSLLSLGSLGGVSQYFGPGTRLTVL.

V is TRBV6-1 and J is TRBJ2-1; D gene unclear. The CDR3 runs 15 residues. V gave up 2 bases and J gave up 1 base, with 9 bases separating them. The germline gives CDR1 MNHNS, CDR2 SASEGT. Written as DNA, the CDR3 is TGTGCCAGCAGTGAATCGGCTTCTTCCTACAATGAGCAGTTCTTC. This codes for CASSESASSYNEQFF.

This clonotype has at least ten counts. The DNA of the CDR3 is TGTGCCAGCAGCAGAAGGGGGCCTTGGGAGACCCAGTTCTTC. Amino acids: CASSRRGPWETQFF. The chain combines TRBV11-1 with TRBJ2-1; 7 bases map to TRBD1. Unmatched junction bases numbered 14, after V lost 5 bases and J lost 13 bases. This CDR3 contains 14 residues. CDR1 is SGHAT, CDR2 FQDESV, per germline (reference sequence).